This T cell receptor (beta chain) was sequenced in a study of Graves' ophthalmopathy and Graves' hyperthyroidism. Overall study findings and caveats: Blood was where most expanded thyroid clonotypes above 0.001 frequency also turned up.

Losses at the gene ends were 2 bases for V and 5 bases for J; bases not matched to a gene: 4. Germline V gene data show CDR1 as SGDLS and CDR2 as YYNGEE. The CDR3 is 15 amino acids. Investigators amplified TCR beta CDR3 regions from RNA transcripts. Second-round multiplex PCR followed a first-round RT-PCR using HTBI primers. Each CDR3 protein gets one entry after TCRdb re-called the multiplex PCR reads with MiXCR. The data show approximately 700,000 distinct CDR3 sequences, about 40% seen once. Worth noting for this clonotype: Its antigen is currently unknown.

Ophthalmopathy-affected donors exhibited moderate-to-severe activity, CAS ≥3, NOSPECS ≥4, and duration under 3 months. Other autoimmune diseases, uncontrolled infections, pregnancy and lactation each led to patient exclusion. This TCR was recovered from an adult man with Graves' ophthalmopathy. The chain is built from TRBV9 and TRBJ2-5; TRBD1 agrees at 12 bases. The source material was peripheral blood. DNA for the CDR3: TGTGCCAGCAGCGTGGGGACAGGGGGCATGGAGACCCAGTACTTC. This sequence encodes CASSVGTGGMETQYF.